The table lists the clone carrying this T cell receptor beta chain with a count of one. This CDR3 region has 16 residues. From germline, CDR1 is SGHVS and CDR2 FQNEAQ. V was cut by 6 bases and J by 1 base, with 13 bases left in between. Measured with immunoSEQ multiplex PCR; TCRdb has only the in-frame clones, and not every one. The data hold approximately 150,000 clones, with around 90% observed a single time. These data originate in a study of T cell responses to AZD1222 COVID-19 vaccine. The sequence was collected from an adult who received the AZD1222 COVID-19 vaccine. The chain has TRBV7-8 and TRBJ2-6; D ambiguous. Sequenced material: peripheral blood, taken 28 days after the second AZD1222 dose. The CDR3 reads CASSPNLRSGANVLTF. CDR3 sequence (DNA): TGTGCCAGCAGTCCTAATTTGAGGTCTGGGGCCAACGTCCTGACTTTC.